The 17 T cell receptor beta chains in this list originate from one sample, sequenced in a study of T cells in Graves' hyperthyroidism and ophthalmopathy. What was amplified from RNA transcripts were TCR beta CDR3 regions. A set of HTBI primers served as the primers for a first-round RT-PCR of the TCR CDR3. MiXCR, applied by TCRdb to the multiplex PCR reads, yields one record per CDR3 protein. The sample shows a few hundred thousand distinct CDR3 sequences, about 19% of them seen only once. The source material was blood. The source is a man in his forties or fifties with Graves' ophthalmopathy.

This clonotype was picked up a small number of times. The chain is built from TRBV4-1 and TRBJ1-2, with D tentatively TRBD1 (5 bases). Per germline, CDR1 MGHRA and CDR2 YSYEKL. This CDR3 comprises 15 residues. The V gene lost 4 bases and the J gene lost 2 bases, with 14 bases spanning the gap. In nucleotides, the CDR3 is TGCGCCAGCAGCCCAGAGCGGGACTTGAACTATGGCTACACCTTC. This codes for CASSPERDLNYGYTF.

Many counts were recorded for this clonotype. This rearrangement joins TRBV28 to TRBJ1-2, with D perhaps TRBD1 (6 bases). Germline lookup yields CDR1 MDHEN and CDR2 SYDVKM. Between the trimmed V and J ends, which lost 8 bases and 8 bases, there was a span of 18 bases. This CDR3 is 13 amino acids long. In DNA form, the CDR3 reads TGTGCCAGCTTAAACCCGGGACACGGAGGCTACACCTTC. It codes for CASLNPGHGGYTF.

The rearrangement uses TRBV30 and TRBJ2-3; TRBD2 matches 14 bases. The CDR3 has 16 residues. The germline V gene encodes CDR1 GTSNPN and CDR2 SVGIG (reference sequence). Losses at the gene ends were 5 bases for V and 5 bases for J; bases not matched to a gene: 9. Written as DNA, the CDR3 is TGTGCCTGGGGACTAGCGGGAGGAGGGAGGGGAGATACGCAGTATTTT. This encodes CAWGLAGGGRGDTQYF.

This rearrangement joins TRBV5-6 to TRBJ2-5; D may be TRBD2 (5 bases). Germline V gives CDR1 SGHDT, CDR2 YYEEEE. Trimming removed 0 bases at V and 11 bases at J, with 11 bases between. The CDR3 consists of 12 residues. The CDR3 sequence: CASSLVPREQYF. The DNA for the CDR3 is TGTGCCAGCAGCTTGGTACCTAGGGAGCAGTACTTC.

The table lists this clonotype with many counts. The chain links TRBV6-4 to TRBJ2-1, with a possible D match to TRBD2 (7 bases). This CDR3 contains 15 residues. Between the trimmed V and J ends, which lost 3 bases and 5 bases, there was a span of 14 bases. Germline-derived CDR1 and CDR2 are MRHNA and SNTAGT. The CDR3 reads CASSESGEGHNEQFF. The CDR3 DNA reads TGTGCCAGCAGTGAATCAGGGGAGGGGCACAATGAGCAGTTCTTC.

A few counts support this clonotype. CDR3: CSVVDSNTGELFF. CDR3 bases: TGCAGCGTTGTGGACAGCAACACCGGGGAGCTGTTTTTT. The chain recombines TRBV29-1 with TRBJ2-2, with D perhaps matching TRBD1 (6 bases). V lost 4 bases and J 2 bases, leaving 8 bases between the germline ends. This CDR3 spans 13 amino acids. Germline CDR1 is SQVTM and CDR2 is ANQGSEA.

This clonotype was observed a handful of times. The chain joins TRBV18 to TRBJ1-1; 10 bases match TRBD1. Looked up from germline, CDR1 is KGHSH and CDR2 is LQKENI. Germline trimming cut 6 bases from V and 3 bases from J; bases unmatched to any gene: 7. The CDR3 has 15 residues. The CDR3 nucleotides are TGTGCCAGCTCCGCGACAGGGGGCAGGGACACTGAAGCTTTCTTT. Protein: CASSATGGRDTEAFF.

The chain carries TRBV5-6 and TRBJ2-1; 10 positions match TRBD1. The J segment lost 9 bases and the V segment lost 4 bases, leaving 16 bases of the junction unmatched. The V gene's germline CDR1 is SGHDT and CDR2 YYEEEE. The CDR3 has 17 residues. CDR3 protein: CASSNGLWGQGKSEQFF. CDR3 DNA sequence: TGTGCCAGCAGCAACGGGTTGTGGGGACAGGGGAAGAGTGAGCAGTTCTTC.

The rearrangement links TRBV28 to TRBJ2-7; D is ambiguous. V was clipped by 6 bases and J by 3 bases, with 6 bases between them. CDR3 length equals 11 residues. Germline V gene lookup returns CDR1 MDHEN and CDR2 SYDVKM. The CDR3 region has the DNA TGTGCCAGCAGACACCGCTACGAGCAGTACTTC. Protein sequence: CASRHRYEQYF. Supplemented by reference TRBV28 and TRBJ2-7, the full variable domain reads DVKVTQSSRYLVKRTGEKVFLECVQDMDHENMFWYRQDPGLGLRLIYFSYDVKMKEKGDIPEGYSVSREKKERFSLILESASTNQTSMYLCASRHRYEQYFGPGTRLTVT.

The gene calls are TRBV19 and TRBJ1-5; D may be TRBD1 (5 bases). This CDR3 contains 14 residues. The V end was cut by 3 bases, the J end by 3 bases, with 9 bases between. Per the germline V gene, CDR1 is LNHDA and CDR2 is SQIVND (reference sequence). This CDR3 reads CASSMGRINQPQHF. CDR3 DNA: TGTGCCAGTAGTATGGGACGGATCAATCAGCCCCAGCATTTT.

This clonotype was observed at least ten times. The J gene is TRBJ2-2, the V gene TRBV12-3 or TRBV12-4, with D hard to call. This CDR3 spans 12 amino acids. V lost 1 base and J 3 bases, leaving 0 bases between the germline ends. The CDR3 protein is CASSLDTGELFF. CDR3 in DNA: TGTGCCAGCAGTTTAGACACCGGGGAGCTGTTTTTT.

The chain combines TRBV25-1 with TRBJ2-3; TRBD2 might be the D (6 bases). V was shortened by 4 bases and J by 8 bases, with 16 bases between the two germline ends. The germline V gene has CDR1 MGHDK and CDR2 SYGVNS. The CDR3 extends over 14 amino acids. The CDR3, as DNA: TGTGCCAGCAGTGCGGAGGGCCCCATCGCTACGCAGTATTTT. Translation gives CASSAEGPIATQYF.

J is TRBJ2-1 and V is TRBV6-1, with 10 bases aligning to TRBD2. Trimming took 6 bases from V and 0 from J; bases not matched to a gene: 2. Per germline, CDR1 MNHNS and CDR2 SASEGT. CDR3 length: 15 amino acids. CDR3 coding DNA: TGTGCCAGCAGAAGACTAGCGGGCTCCTACAATGAGCAGTTCTTC. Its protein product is CASRRLAGSYNEQFF.

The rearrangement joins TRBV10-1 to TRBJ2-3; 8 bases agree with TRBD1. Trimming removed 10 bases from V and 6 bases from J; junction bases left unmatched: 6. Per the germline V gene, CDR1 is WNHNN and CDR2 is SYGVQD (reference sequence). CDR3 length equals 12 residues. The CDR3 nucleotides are TGCGCCACCGGGACAGGCGACGATACGCAGTATTTT. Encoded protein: CATGTGDDTQYF.

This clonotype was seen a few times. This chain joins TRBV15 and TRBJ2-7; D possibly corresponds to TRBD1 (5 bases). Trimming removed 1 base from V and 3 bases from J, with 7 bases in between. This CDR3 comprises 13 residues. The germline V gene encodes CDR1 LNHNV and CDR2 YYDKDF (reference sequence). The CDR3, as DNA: TGTGCCACCAGCAGAGGGGGCCTCTACGAGCAGTACTTC. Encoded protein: CATSRGGLYEQYF.

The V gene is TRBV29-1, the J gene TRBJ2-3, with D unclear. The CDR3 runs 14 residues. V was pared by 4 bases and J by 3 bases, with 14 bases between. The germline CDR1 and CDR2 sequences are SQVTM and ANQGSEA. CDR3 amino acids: CSVVGLIMTDTQYF. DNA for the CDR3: TGCAGCGTTGTAGGCCTGATAATGACAGATACGCAGTATTTT.

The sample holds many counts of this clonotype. This chain's CDR3 is CASSNLAGGETQYF. CDR3 in DNA: TGTGCCAGCAGCAACTTAGCGGGAGGGGAGACCCAGTACTTC. The gene calls are TRBV5-5 and TRBJ2-5, with TRBD2 matching over 11 bases. V was clipped by 4 bases and J by 5 bases; unmatched bases: 4. CDR1 is SGHKS and CDR2 is YYEKEE in the germline V gene (reference sequence). The CDR3 is 14 residues long.